This T cell receptor beta chain comes out of a study of blood T cell repertoires in COVID-19. Across the study: Samples came from the United States, Italy and Spain, spanning acute and convalescent COVID-19. Nucleic acid was either cDNA or gDNA, and it came from T cells, B-cell-depleted T cells, or PBMCs.

V gave up 3 bases and J gave up 2 bases, with 11 bases separating them. The germline V gene has CDR1 ENHRY and CDR2 SYGVKD. This CDR3 region has 15 residues. Source study methods: Amplification of reference gene primers provided the estimated nucleated cell counts. Sequencing used immunoSEQ multiplex PCR; TCRdb keeps in-frame clones, though not all of them. V, J and clone size reflect that table, while D and trimming were determined from the DNA. The data contain 140,000 or so clones, approximately 73% of them seen just once; the ten biggest clones take up around 4%. This chain uses TRBV10-3 with TRBJ2-1, with D perhaps matching TRBD1 (6 bases). This clonotype was sampled from a man aged 60 to 75 with acute or convalescent COVID-19. Sequences were obtained from peripheral blood. The CDR3 DNA reads TGTGCCATCAGTGAACTGGACAGCGCCTACAATGAGCAGTTCTTC. Translation gives CAISELDSAYNEQFF.